What follows are 20 T cell receptor beta chains derived from one specimen sequenced in a study of regulatory T cells in long-lasting Graves disease. Libraries of TCR beta came from iRepertoire HTBI primers plus Arm-PCR of CDR3 regions. TCRdb used MiXCR to reprocess the multiplex PCR reads, holding one entry per CDR3 protein. The profile shows a few hundred thousand distinct CDR3 sequences, 23% of them singletons. As to time point: persistent/refractory GD, antithyroid drugs over 5 years with positive TRAb. RNA from PBMCs was the source of the TCR library. This material consisted of peripheral blood mononuclear cells (PBMCs), taken when the disease was refractory, from a patient treated with antithyroid drugs. The receptors stem from a female donor with Graves disease.

This clonotype was found a few times. V is TRBV20-1 and J is TRBJ2-7; D might be TRBD2 (5 bases). There are 17 residues in the CDR3. Germline values: CDR1 DFQATT, CDR2 SNEGSKA (reference sequence). V gave up 3 bases and J gave up 2 bases, with 23 bases separating them. The CDR3 DNA reads TGCAGTGCTAGTCCGGCTAGCTCTAGTACTCACACCTACGAGCAGTACTTC. As protein: CSASPASSSTHTYEQYF.

Many counts were recorded for this clonotype. A junction boundary mismatches the germline segment, possibly from a read error. The rearrangement links TRBV7-2 to TRBJ2-5, with 11 positions matching TRBD2. The CDR3 consists of 16 residues. Per germline, CDR1 SGHTA and CDR2 FQGNSA. The CDR3 DNA is TGTGCCAGCACCTTAGCGGGAGGGACCTTCCAAGAGACCCAGTACTTC. Translated, it gives CASTLAGGTFQETQYF. Full variable domain (missing parts from reference TRBV7-2 and TRBJ2-5): GAGVSQSPSNKVTEKGKDVELRCDPISGHTALYWYRQSLGQGLEFLIYFQGNSAPDKSGLPSDRFSAERTGGSVSTLTIQRTQQEDSAVYLCASTLAGGTFQETQYFGPGTRLLVL.

The sample holds many counts of this clonotype. This sequence joins TRBV6-1 and TRBJ1-1, with D possibly TRBD1 on 5 matching bases. CDR3 length: 15 residues. Germline CDR1 MNHNS, CDR2 SASEGT. Trimming took off 6 bases at V and 0 bases at J, with 14 bases between the two ends. CDR3 bases: TGTGCCAGCAGGACCTTAAGGGGTATGAACACTGAAGCTTTCTTT. This sequence encodes CASRTLRGMNTEAFF.

This clonotype was counted ten times or more. This rearrangement joins TRBV2 to TRBJ1-5; D remains ambiguous. V was cut by 2 bases and J by 0 bases, with 8 bases left in between. Germline V lookup: CDR1 SNHLY, CDR2 FYNNEI. The CDR3 sequence is 15 residues long. DNA of the CDR3: TGTGCCAGCAGTGAAAACACTCTTAGCAATCAGCCCCAGCATTTT. Residues: CASSENTLSNQPQHF.

Written as DNA, the CDR3 is TGCAGTGCTACGGTGGTGAACACTGAAGCTTTCTTT. It encodes CSATVVNTEAFF. This chain connects TRBV20-1 to TRBJ1-1, with D hard to call. CDR1 DFQATT and CDR2 SNEGSKA come from the germline V gene (reference sequence). The CDR3 runs 12 residues. The V gene lost 4 bases and the J gene lost 0 bases, with 6 bases spanning the gap.

There are a few counts of this clonotype. The rearrangement links TRBV19 to TRBJ1-4; 10 nucleotides align to TRBD1. V trimming: 7 bases; J trimming: 7 bases; junction bases outside the gene matches: 12. CDR3 length equals 16 residues. Per the germline V gene, CDR1 is LNHDA and CDR2 is SQIVND (reference sequence). CDR3 DNA: TGTGCCAGTAATCGTCCCGGGACAGGGGTAGGTGAAAAACTGTTTTTT. Its protein is CASNRPGTGVGEKLFF.

This clonotype was recorded many times. The gene calls are TRBV20-1 and TRBJ2-5; D possibly uses TRBD1 or TRBD2 (5 bases each). Germline CDR1 and CDR2: DFQATT and SNEGSKA (reference sequence). The ends were cut back, 2 bases at V and 1 base at J, with 17 bases in the middle. The length of the CDR3 is 16 residues. The CDR3 coding sequence is TGCAGTGCTAGACCCAATCCCCCGGGACCCCAAGAGACCCAGTACTTC. It translates to CSARPNPPGPQETQYF.

This clonotype was detected ten times or more. The V gene is TRBV28, the J gene TRBJ1-2; 7 bases line up with TRBD1. Germline values: CDR1 MDHEN, CDR2 SYDVKM. With V trimmed by 4 bases and J by 5 bases, 4 bases remained unmatched. The CDR3 sequence is 13 residues long. The CDR3 region has the DNA TGTGCCAGCAGTTCCCGGGACAGATATGGCTACACCTTC. Translating it yields CASSSRDRYGYTF.

The J gene is TRBJ1-1, the V gene TRBV5-6, with D possibly TRBD1 on 5 matching bases. This CDR3 has 14 residues. The germline V and J ends were trimmed by 5 bases and 7 bases, with 18 bases remaining between them. Germline assignment: CDR1 SGHDT and CDR2 YYEEEE. This CDR3 is CASSGMGVDIEAFF. CDR3 nucleotides: TGTGCCAGCAGTGGGATGGGTGTGGACATTGAAGCTTTCTTT.

V gene TRBV6-1 combines with J gene TRBJ2-7; D gene uncertain. The CDR3 loop spans 12 amino acids. Trimming stripped 5 bases from V and 5 bases from J, with 10 bases between. The germline V gene encodes CDR1 MNHNS and CDR2 SASEGT. The CDR3 region has the DNA TGTGCCAGCAGTCGACTGGGGAACGAGCAGTACTTC. This translates into CASSRLGNEQYF.

The chain recombines TRBV25-1 with TRBJ1-1; the D gene is possibly TRBD1 (5 bases). Germline lookup yields CDR1 MGHDK and CDR2 SYGVNS. The CDR3 has 15 residues. Deletions cut 7 bases from V and 9 bases from J, with 24 bases between. CDR3 sequence: CASTEGAALAGQAFF. The CDR3 DNA is TGTGCCAGCACGGAAGGTGCAGCGCTTGCGGGACAAGCTTTCTTT.

This clonotype was counted ten times or more. The chain has TRBV6-1 and TRBJ1-1; D unresolved. V was pared by 4 bases and J by 3 bases, with 9 bases between. CDR3 length: 13 residues. CDR1 MNHNS and CDR2 SASEGT come from the germline V gene. The CDR3 here is CASSGLRDTEAFF. The DNA of the CDR3 is TGTGCCAGCAGTGGATTACGGGACACTGAAGCTTTCTTT.

This clonotype was counted many times. This chain links TRBV20-1 with TRBJ2-7; 7 nucleotides line up with TRBD2. V shed 3 bases, J shed 3 bases, and the junction held 5 bases outside the gene matches. The germline V gene encodes CDR1 DFQATT and CDR2 SNEGSKA (reference sequence). CDR3 size: 13 residues. DNA for the CDR3: TGCAGTGCTAGTAGTTGGGAGGGCTACGAGCAGTACTTC. Protein product: CSASSWEGYEQYF.

This sequence joins TRBV5-1 and TRBJ1-1; D unclear. V lost 1 base and J 7 bases, leaving 11 bases between the germline ends. The length of the CDR3 is 13 residues. Looked up from germline, CDR1 is SGHRS and CDR2 is YFSETQ. Here the CDR3 reads CASSLPRVNEAFF. In DNA, the CDR3 is TGCGCCAGCAGCTTGCCAAGGGTTAATGAAGCTTTCTTT.

This clonotype has only a few counts. V gene TRBV20-1 combines with J gene TRBJ2-1; D unresolved. This CDR3 is built from 13 residues. Germline-derived CDR1 and CDR2 are DFQATT and SNEGSKA (reference sequence). The germline V and J ends were trimmed by 6 bases and 6 bases, with 15 bases remaining between them. This CDR3 is CSASFPAANEQFF. The DNA for the CDR3 is TGCAGTGCCTCGTTCCCGGCGGCCAATGAGCAGTTCTTC.

The chain has TRBV28 and TRBJ1-5; 7 nucleotides line up with TRBD1. CDR3 size: 15 residues. The germline V gene has CDR1 MDHEN and CDR2 SYDVKM. J was trimmed by 2 bases and V by 6 bases; bases with no gene match: 7. CDR3 nucleotide sequence: TGTGCCAGCAGAGGAGACGGACAGGGCAATCAGCCCCAGCATTTT. Amino acid sequence: CASRGDGQGNQPQHF.

This chain uses TRBV10-3 with TRBJ1-5; no firm D call. This CDR3 has 14 residues. Germline values: CDR1 ENHRY, CDR2 SYGVKD. Trimming took 11 bases from V and 4 from J, leaving 18 bases between them. CDR3 protein: CASRLEGENQPQHF. CDR3 bases: TGTGCCTCACGGCTGGAGGGAGAAAATCAGCCCCAGCATTTT.

This clonotype came up a few times. The chain has TRBV6-2 or TRBV6-3 and TRBJ2-7, with no clear D. The V and J ends lost 8 bases and 0 bases respectively, with 8 bases between them. In germline, CDR1 is MNHEY, CDR2 SVGEGT. The CDR3 has 12 amino acids. DNA of the CDR3: TGTGCCAGCGCTCAAAGCTCCTACGAGCAGTACTTC. Translated, it gives CASAQSSYEQYF.

This clonotype was detected only a few times. V is TRBV19 and J is TRBJ2-5; D gene uncertain. The germline V gene has CDR1 LNHDA and CDR2 SQIVND (reference sequence). The CDR3 has 13 amino acids. Deletions cut 5 bases from V and 0 bases from J, with 7 bases between. The CDR3 coding sequence is TGTGCCAGTAGTCCCCGACACCAAGAGACCCAGTACTTC. Translating gives CASSPRHQETQYF.

This clonotype came up many times. The V and J genes are TRBV7-3 and TRBJ2-7, with 7 bases lining up with TRBD2. The CDR3 contains 15 residues. Germline CDR1 and CDR2: SGHTA and FQGTGA. J gave up 4 bases and V 5 bases, and 11 bases lay outside the gene matches. The CDR3 reads CASSPIPGRIYEQYF. Here the CDR3 DNA reads TGTGCCAGCAGCCCCATCCCCGGGAGGATTTACGAGCAGTACTTC. Full variable domain (missing parts from reference TRBV7-3 and TRBJ2-7): GAGVSQTPSNKVTEKGKYVELRCDPISGHTALYWYRQSLGQGPEFLIYFQGTGAADDSGLPNDRFFAVRPEGSVSTLKIQRTERGDSAVYLCASSPIPGRIYEQYFGPGTRLTVT.